This T cell receptor beta chain was sequenced in a study of CXCR3-negative and CXCR3-positive naive CD8 T cells. The study, taken as a whole, reports: Similar TRBV-TRBJ gene usage was seen in naive CXCR3-negative and CXCR3-positive cells, but not in memory cells. Naive cells with CXCR3 showed TRB CDR3s that were more hydrophobic than those in CXCR3-negative naive cells.

The TRB libraries of cDNA were built by UMI-labeled 5' RACE. TCRdb re-called the 5' RACE reads; every CDR3 protein appears as one record, without DNA. The sample table includes some 64,000 distinct CDR3 sequences. This CDR3 comprises 17 residues. Germline V gene data show CDR1 as MDHEN and CDR2 as SYDVKM. In triplicate, each CD8+ T cell subset was sorted at under 350,000 cells per replicate. As for this clonotype: Its antigen is as yet unknown.

This TCR derives from a human donor in good health. Some clones in this sample may be carry-over from other donors' samples. This sequence joins TRBV28 and TRBJ2-3; there is no DNA to check the TCRdb D call of TRBD1. Specimen: naive CXCR3+ CD8+ T cells from blood. Regarding subset: CD45RO-CCR7+CD27+CD95- naive CD8+ T cells expressing CXCR3 (TNR3+). The CDR3 spells CASSSPHWDRGTDTRYF.